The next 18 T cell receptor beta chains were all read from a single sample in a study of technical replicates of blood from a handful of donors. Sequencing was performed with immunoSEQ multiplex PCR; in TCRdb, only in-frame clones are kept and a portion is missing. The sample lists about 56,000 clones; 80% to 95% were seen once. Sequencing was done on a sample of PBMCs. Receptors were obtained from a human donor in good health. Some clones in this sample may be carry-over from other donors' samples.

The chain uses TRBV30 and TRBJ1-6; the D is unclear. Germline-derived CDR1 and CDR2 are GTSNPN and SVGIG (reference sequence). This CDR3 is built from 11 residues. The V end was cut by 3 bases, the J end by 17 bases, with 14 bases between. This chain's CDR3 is CAWSSCLFVHF. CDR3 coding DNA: TGTGCCTGGAGCAGTTGCTTGTTCGTCCACTTT.

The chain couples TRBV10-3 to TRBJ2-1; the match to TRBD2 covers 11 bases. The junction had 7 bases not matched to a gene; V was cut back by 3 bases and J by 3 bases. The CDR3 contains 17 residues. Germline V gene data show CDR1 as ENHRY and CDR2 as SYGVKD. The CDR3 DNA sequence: TGTGCCATCAGTGAACCATTAGCGGGAGGGTTCTACAATGAGCAGTTCTTC. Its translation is CAISEPLAGGFYNEQFF.

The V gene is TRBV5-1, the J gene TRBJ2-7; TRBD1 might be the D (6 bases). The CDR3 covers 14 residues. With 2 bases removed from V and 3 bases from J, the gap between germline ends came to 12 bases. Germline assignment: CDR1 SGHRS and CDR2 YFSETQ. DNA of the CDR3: TGCGCCAGCAGCTTTTTGCAAGGGGGCTACGAGCAGTACTTC. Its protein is CASSFLQGGYEQYF.

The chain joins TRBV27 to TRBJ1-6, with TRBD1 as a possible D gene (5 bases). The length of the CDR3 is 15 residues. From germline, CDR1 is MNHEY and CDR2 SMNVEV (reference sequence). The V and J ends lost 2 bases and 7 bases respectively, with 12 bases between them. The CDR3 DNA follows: TGTGCCAGCAGTTTAGGGGCGTTAGAGAATTCACCCCTCCACTTT. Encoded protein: CASSLGALENSPLHF.

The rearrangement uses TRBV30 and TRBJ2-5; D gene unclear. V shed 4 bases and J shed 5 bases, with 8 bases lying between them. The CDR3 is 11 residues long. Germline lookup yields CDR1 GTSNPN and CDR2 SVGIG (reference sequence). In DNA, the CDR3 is TGTGCCTGGACCGTGAGGGAGACCCAGTACTTC. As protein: CAWTVRETQYF.

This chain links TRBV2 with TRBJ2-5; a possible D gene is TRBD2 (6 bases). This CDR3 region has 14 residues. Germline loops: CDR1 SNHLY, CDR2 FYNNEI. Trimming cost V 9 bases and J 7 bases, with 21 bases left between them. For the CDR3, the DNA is TGTGCCAGTCTACCGGGACTGCGCACTGTGACCCAGTACTTC. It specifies CASLPGLRTVTQYF.

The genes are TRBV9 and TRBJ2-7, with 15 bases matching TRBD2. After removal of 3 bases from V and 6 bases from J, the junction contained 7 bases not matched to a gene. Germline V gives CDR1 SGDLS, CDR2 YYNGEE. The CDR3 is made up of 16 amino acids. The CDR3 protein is CASSDGTSGRSFEQYF. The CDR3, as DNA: TGTGCCAGCAGCGACGGGACTAGCGGGAGGTCTTTCGAGCAGTACTTC.

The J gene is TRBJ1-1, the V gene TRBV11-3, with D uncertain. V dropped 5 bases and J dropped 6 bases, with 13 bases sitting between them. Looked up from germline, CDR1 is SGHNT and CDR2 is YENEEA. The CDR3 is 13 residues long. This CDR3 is CASSSSAFAEAFF. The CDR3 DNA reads TGTGCCAGCAGCAGCTCCGCATTCGCTGAAGCTTTCTTT.

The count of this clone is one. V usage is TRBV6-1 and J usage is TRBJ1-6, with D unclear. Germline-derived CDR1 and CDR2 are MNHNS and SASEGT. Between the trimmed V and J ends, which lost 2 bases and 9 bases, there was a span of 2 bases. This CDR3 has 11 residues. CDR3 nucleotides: TGTGCCAGCAGTGAACGTTCACCCCTCCACTTT. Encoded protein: CASSERSPLHF.

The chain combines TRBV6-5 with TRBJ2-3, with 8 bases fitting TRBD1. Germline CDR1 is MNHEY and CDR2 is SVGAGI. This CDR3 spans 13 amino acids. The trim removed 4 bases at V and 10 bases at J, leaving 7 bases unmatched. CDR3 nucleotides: TGTGCCAGCAGTTTCAGGGGGCTATTTGCGCAGTATTTT. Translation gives CASSFRGLFAQYF.

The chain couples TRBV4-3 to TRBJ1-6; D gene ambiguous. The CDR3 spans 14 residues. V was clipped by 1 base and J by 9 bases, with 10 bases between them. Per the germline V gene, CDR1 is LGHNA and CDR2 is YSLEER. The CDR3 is CASSQVATASPLHF. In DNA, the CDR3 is TGCGCCAGCAGCCAAGTGGCAACAGCTTCACCCCTCCACTTT.

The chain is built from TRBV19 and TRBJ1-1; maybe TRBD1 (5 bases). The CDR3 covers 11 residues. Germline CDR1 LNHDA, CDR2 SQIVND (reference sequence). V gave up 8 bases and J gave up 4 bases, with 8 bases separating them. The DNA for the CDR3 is TGTGCCAGTGCAAGGGGCACTGAAGCTTTCTTT. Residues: CASARGTEAFF.

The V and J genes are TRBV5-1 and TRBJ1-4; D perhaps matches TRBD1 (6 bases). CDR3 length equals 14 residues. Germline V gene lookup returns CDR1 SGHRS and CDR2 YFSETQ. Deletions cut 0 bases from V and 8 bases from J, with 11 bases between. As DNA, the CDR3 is TGCGCCAGCAGCTTGGGGCAGGGGCAGGAAAAACTGTTTTTT. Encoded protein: CASSLGQGQEKLFF.

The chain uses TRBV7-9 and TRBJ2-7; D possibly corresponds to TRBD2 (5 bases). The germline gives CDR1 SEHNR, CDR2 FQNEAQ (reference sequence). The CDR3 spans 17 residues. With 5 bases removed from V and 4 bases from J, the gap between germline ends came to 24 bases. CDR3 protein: CASSPWGVEPSSYEQYF. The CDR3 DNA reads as TGTGCCAGCAGCCCCTGGGGAGTTGAGCCGTCCTCTTACGAGCAGTACTTC.

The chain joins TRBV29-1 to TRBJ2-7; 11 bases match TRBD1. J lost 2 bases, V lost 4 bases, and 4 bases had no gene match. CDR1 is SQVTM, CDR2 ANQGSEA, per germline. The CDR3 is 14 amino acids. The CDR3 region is CSVVGQGETYEQYF. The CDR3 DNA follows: TGCAGCGTTGTGGGACAGGGGGAGACCTACGAGCAGTACTTC.

The DNA of the CDR3 is TGTGCCAGCAGGGAGACCAGCACAGATACGCAGTATTTT. Protein product: CASRETSTDTQYF. The chain links TRBV7-3 to TRBJ2-3; D unresolved. The CDR3 contains 13 residues. Deletions cut 6 bases from V and 0 bases from J, with 7 bases between. CDR1 SGHTA and CDR2 FQGTGA come from the germline V gene.

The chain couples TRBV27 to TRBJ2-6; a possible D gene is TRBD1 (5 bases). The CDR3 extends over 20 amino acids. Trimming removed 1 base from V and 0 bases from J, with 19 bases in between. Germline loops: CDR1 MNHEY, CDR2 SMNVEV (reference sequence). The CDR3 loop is CASSLYFRPTGVSGANVLTF. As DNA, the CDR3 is TGTGCCAGCAGTTTATATTTCCGCCCAACAGGAGTCTCTGGGGCCAACGTCCTGACTTTC. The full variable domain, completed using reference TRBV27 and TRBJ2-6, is EAQVTQNPRYLITVTGKKLTVTCSQNMNHEYMSWYRQDPGLGLRQIYYSMNVEVTDKGDVPEGYKVSRKEKRNFPLILESPSPNQTSLYFCASSLYFRPTGVSGANVLTFGAGSRLTVL.

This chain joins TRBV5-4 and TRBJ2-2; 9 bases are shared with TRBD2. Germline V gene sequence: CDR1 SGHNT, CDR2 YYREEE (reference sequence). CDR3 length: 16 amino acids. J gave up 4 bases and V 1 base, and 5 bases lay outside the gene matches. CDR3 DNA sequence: TGTGCCAGCAGCTTGTCCAGCGGGGGGTCCACCGGGGAGCTGTTTTTT. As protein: CASSLSSGGSTGELFF.